This T cell receptor beta chain was retrieved from a study of T cell responses to AZD1222 COVID-19 vaccine. The protocol was immunoSEQ multiplex PCR, while the TCRdb copy is restricted to in-frame clones and leaves out a portion. This sample has 120,000 to 150,000 clones, with 80% to 85% found just once. This clonotype was obtained from an adult in good health. Source: peripheral blood, taken on day 0 of MenACWY control vaccination.

CDR3 sequence reads: CASSPDKALYGYTF. The DNA for the CDR3 is TGCGCCAGCAGCCCGGATAAGGCCCTCTATGGCTACACCTTC. The chain combines TRBV5-1 with TRBJ1-2; D is undetermined. V gave up 4 bases and J gave up 4 bases, with 14 bases separating them. The V gene's germline CDR1 is SGHRS and CDR2 YFSETQ. The CDR3 has 14 amino acids.